What follows describes a single T cell receptor beta chain. Its target is not known. The data stem from a study of shared clonotypes between healthy human individuals. Study information: The cohort had two women and three men, ages 18 to 49.

Germline-derived CDR1 and CDR2 are SEHNR and FQNEAQ (reference sequence). The germline V and J ends were trimmed by 5 bases and 4 bases, with 14 bases remaining between them. There are 14 residues in the CDR3. For sorted subsets, 150 to 200 ng DNA per replicate equaled around 30,000 T cell genomes. The data were produced by immunoSEQ multiplex PCR, yet TCRdb's version contains in-frame clones alone and is incomplete. The sample holds some 2,100,000 clones; approximately 96% are singletons and the top ten take approximately 0.13%. The study's findings and limits: Some clonotypes were shared by all four sorted-subset donors, while others were not shared. The non-shared ones had lower generation probabilities than the shared ones. Memory subsets generally showed smaller estimated richness than naive subsets did.

The J gene is TRBJ1-1, the V gene TRBV7-9; no clear D gene. The sequence was obtained from a man aged 18 to 35 in good health. Source material: naive CD4+ T cells sorted from blood. Specified subset: CD45RA+ positively selected. CDR3 sequence: CASSPAQTGTEAFF. Here the CDR3 DNA reads TGTGCCAGCAGCCCCGCCCAGACTGGCACTGAAGCTTTCTTT.